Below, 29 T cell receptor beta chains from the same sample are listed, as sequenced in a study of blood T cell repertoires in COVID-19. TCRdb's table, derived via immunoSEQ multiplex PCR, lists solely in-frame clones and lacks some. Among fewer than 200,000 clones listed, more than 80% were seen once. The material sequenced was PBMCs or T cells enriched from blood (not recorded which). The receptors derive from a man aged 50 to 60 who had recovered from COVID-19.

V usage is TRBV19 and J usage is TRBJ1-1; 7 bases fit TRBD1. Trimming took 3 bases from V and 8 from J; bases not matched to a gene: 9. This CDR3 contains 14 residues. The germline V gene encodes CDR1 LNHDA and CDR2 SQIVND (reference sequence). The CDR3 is CASSIFTRQGEAFF. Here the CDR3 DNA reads TGTGCCAGTAGTATCTTTACCCGACAGGGAGAAGCTTTCTTT.

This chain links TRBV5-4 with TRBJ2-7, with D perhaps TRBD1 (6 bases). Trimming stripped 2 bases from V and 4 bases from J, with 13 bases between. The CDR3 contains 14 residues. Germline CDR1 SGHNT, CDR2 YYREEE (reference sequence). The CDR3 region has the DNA TGTGCCAGCAGCTTCCCCTCGGACAGATACGAGCAGTACTTC. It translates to CASSFPSDRYEQYF.

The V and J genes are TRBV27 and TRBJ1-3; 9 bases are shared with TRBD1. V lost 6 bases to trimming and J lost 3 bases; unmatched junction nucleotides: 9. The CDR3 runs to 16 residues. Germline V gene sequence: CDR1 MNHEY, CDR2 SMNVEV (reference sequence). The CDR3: CASSPGTGSSGNTIYF. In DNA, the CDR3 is TGTGCCAGCAGCCCCGGGACAGGGTCTAGTGGAAACACCATATATTTT.

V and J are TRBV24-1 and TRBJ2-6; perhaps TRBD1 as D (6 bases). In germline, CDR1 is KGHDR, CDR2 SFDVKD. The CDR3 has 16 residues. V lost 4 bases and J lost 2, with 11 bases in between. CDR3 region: CATSDPNRAGANVLTF. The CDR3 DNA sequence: TGTGCCACCAGTGACCCTAACAGGGCTGGGGCCAACGTCCTGACTTTC.

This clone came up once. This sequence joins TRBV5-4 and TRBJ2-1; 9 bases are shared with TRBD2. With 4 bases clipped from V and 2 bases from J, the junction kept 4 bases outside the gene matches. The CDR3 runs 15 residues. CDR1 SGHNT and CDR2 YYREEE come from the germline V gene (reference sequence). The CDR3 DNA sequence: TGTGCCAGCAGCCTTAGCGGGGGACCCTACAATGAGCAGTTCTTC. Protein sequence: CASSLSGGPYNEQFF.

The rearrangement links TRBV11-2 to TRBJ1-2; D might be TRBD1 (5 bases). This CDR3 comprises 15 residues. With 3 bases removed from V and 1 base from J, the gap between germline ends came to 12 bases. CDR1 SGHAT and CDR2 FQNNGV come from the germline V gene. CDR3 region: CASSFAGSSNYGYTF. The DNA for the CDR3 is TGTGCCAGCAGCTTTGCAGGGTCCAGTAACTATGGCTACACCTTC.

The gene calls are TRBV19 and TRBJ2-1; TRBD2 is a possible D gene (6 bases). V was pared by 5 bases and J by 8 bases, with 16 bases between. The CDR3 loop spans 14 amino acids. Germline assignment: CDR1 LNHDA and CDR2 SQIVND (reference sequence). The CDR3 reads CASSWATSSDEQFF. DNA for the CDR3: TGTGCCAGTAGTTGGGCGACTAGTTCGGATGAGCAGTTCTTC.

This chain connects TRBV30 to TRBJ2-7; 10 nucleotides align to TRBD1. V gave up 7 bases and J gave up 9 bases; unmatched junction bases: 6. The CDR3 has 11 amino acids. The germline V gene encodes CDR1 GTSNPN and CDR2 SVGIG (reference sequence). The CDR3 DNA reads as TGTGCCTCCAGGACAGGGGGGGGGCAGTACTTC. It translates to CASRTGGGQYF. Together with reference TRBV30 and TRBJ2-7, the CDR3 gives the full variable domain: SQTIHQWPATLVQPVGSPLSLECTVEGTSNPNLYWYRQAAGRGLQLLFYSVGIGQISSEVPQNLSASRPQDRQFILSSKKLLLSDSGFYLCASRTGGGQYFGPGTRLTVT.

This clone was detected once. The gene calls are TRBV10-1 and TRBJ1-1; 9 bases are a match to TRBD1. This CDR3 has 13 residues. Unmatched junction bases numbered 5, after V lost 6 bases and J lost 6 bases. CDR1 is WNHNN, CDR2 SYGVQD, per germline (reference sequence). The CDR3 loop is CASREQGASEAFF. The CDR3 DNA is TGCGCCAGCAGAGAACAGGGGGCTTCTGAAGCTTTCTTT.

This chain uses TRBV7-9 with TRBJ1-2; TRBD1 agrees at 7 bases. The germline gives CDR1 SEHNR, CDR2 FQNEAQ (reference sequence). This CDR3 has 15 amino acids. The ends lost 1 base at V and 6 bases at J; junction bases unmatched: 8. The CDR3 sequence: CASSLEGGKINGYTF. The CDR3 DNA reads TGTGCCAGCAGCTTAGAAGGGGGCAAGATAAATGGCTACACCTTC.

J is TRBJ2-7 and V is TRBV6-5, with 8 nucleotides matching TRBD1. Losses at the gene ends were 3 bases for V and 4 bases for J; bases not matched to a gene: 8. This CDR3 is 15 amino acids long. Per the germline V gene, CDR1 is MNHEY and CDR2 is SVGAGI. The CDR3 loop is CASSYIQGGRYEQYF. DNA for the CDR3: TGTGCCAGCAGTTATATACAGGGGGGCCGGTACGAGCAGTACTTC.

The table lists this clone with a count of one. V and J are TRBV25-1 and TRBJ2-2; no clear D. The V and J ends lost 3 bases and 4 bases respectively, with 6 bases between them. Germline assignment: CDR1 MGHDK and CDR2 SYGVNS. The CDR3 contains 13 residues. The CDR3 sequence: CASSEAATGELFF. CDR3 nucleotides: TGTGCCAGCAGTGAGGCGGCCACCGGGGAGCTGTTTTTT.

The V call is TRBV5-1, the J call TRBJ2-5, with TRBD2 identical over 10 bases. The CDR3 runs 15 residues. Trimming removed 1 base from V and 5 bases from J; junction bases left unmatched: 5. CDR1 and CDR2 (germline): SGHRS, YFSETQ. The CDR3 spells CASSLTSGDGETQYF. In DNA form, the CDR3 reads TGCGCCAGCAGCTTGACTAGCGGGGATGGGGAGACCCAGTACTTC.

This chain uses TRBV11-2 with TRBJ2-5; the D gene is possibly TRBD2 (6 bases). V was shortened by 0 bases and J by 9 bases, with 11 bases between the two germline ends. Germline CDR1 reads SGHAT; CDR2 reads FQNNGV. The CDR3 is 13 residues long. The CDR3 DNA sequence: TGTGCCAGCAGCTTAGATCTTGGAGGGTCCCAGTACTTC. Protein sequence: CASSLDLGGSQYF.

The CDR3 sequence: CASSLPRSGNTIYF. CDR3 DNA: TGTGCCAGCAGTCTCCCCCGCTCTGGAAACACCATATATTTT. The chain links TRBV28 to TRBJ1-3; no reliable D call. V was cut by 5 bases and J by 0 bases, with 8 bases left in between. CDR1 is MDHEN, CDR2 SYDVKM, per germline. CDR3 size: 14 residues.

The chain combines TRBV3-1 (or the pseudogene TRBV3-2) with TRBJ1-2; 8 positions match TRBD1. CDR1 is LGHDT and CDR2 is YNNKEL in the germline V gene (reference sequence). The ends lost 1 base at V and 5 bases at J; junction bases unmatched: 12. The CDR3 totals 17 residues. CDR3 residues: CASSQGGPGQGSYGYTF. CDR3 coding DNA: TGTGCCAGCAGCCAAGGGGGTCCAGGACAGGGAAGTTATGGCTACACCTTC.

CDR3 region: CASSAQASNQPQHF. CDR3 nucleotides: TGTGCCAGCAGCGCGCAGGCGAGCAATCAGCCCCAGCATTTT. The V gene is TRBV5-5, the J gene TRBJ1-5; unclear D gene. Germline assignment: CDR1 SGHKS and CDR2 YYEKEE (reference sequence). Trimming shortened V by 4 bases and J by 1 base, and 9 bases separated the two germline ends. CDR3 size: 14 residues.

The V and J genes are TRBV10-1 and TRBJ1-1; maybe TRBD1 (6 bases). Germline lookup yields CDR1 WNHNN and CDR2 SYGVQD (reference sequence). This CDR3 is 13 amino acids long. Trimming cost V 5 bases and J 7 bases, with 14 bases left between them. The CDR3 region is CASSPGGTIEAFF. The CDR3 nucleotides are TGCGCCAGCAGTCCGGGGGGCACTATTGAAGCTTTCTTT.

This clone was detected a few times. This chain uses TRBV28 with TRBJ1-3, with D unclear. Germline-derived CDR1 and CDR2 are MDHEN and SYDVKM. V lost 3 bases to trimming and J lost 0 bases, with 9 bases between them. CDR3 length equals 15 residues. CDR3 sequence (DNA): TGTGCCAGCAGTTTTGTCGGGGACTCTGGAAACACCATATATTTT. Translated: CASSFVGDSGNTIYF.

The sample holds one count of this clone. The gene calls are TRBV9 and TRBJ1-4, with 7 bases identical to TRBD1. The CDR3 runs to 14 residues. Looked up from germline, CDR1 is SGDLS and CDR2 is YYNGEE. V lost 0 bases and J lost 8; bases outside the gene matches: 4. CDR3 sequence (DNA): TGTGCCAGCAGCGTAGGGGCAGGGGGGGAAAAACTGTTTTTT. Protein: CASSVGAGGEKLFF.

CDR3 coding DNA: TGTGCCAGCAGCCTGACAGGGATGAGCAATCAGCCCCAGCATTTT. It translates to CASSLTGMSNQPQHF. This chain links TRBV14 with TRBJ1-5; 7 bases map to TRBD1. After removal of 4 bases from V and 1 base from J, the junction contained 4 bases not matched to a gene. The germline gives CDR1 SGHDN, CDR2 FVKESK. This CDR3 contains 15 residues.

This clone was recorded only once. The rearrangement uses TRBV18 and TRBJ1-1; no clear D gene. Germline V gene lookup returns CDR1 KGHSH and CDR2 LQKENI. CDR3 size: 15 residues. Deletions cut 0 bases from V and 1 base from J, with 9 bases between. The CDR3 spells CASSPPRPGNTEAFF. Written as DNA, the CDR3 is TGTGCCAGCTCACCACCTCGCCCGGGGAACACTGAAGCTTTCTTT.

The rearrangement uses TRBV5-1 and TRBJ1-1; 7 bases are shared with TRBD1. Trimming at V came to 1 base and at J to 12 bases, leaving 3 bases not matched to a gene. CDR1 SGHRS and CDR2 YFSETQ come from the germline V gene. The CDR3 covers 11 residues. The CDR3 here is CASSLQGVSFF. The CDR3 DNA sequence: TGCGCCAGCAGCTTGCAGGGGGTGTCTTTCTTT. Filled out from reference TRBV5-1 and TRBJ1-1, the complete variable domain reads KAGVTQTPRYLIKTRGQQVTLSCSPISGHRSVSWYQQTPGQGLQFLFEYFSETQRNKGNFPGRFSGRQFSNSRSEMNVSTLELGDSALYLCASSLQGVSFFGQGTRLTVV.

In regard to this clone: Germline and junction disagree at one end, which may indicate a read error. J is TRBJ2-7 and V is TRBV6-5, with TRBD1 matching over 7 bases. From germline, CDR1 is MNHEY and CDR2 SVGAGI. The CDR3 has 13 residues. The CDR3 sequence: CASCYRQGHEQYF. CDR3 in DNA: TGTGCCAGCTGTTACAGACAGGGCCACGAGCAGTACTTC.

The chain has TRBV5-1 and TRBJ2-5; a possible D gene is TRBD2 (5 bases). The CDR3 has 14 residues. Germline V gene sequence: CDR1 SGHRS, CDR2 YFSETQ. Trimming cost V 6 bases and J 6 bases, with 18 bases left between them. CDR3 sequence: CASTTAPGKQTQYF. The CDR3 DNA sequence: TGCGCCAGCACCACTGCCCCGGGGAAACAGACCCAGTACTTC.

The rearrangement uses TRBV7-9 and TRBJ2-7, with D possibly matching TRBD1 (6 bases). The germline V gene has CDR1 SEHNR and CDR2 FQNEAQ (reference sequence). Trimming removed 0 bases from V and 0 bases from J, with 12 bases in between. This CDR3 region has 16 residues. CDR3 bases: TGTGCCAGCAGCTTAGCTCTCGGACAGTTCTCCTACGAGCAGTACTTC. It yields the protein CASSLALGQFSYEQYF.

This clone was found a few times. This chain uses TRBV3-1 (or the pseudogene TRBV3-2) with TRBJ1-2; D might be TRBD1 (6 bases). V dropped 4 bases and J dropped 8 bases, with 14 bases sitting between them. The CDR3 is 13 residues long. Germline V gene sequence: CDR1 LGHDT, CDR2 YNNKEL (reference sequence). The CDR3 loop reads CASSPGGAGGYTF. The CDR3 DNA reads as TGTGCCAGCAGCCCCGGGGGGGCTGGGGGCTACACCTTC.

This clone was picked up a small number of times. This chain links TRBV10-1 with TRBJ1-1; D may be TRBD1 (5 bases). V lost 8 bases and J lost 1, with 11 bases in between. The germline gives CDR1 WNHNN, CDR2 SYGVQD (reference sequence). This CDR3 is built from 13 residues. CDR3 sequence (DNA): TGCGCCAGCGCCGGGACTCCGAACACTGAAGCTTTCTTT. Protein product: CASAGTPNTEAFF.

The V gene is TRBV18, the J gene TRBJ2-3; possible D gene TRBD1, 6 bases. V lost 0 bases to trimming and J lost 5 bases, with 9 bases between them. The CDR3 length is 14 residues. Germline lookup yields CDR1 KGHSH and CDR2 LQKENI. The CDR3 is CASSPPGARDTQYF. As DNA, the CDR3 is TGTGCCAGCTCACCACCGGGGGCCAGAGATACGCAGTATTTT.